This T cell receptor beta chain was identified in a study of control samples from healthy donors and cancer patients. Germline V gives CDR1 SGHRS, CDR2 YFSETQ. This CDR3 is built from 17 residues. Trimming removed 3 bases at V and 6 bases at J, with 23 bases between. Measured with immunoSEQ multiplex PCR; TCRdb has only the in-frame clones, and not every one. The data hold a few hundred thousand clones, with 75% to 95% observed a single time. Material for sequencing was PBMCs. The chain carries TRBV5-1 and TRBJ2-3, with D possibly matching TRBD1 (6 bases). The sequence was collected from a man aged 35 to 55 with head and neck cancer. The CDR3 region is CASSSKQTGLPSDTQYF. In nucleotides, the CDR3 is TGCGCCAGCAGCTCCAAACAAACAGGGTTGCCTTCGGATACGCAGTATTTT. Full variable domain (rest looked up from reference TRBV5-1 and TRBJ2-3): KAGVTQTPRYLIKTRGQQVTLSCSPISGHRSVSWYQQTPGQGLQFLFEYFSETQRNKGNFPGRFSGRQFSNSRSEMNVSTLELGDSALYLCASSSKQTGLPSDTQYFGPGTRLTVL.